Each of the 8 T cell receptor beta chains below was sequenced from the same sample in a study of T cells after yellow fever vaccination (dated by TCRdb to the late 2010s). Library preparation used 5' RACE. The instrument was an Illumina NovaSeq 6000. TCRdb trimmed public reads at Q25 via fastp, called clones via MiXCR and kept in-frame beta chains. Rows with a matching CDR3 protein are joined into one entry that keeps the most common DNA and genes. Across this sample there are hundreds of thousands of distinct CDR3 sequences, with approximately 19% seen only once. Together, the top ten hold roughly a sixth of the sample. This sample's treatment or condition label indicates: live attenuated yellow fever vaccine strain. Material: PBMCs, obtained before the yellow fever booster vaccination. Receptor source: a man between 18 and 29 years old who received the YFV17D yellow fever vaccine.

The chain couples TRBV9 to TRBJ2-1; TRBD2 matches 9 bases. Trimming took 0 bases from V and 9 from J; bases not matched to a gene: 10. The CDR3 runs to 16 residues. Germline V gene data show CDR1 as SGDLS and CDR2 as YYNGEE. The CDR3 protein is CASSVDSSGGQSEQFF. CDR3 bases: TGTGCCAGCAGCGTAGATAGTAGCGGGGGACAGAGTGAGCAGTTCTTC.

CDR3 sequence (DNA): TGCGCCAGCAGCCAAGATGGGGAGGAAAGTGAGCAGTTCTTC. This gives the protein CASSQDGEESEQFF. The chain couples TRBV4-1 to TRBJ2-1; maybe TRBD2 (6 bases). CDR1 MGHRA and CDR2 YSYEKL come from the germline V gene. This CDR3 is 14 amino acids long. V lost 0 bases and J lost 9, with 12 bases in between.

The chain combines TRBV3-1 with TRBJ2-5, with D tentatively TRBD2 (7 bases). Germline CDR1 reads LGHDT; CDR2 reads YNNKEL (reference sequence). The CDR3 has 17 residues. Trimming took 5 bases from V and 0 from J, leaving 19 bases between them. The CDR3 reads CASSVAGAPGDQETQYF. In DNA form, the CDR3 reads TGTGCCAGCAGCGTCGCGGGGGCCCCGGGGGACCAAGAGACCCAGTACTTC.

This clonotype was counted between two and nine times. The CDR3 nucleotides are TGTGCCAGCAGCCAGACTAGCGGGGGCTTCTACGAGCAGTACGTC. Its protein is CASSQTSGGFYEQYV. J is TRBJ2-7 and V is TRBV28; the match to TRBD2 covers 12 bases. This CDR3 is 15 amino acids long. V gave up 6 bases and J gave up 3 bases; unmatched junction bases: 6. Looked up from germline, CDR1 is MDHEN and CDR2 is SYDVKM.

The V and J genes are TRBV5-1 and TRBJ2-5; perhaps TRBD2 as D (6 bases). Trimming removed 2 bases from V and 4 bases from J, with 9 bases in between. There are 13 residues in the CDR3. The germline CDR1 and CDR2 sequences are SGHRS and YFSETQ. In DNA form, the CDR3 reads TGCGCCAGCAGCTTACTAGCTGGAGAGACCCAGTACTTC. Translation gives CASSLLAGETQYF.

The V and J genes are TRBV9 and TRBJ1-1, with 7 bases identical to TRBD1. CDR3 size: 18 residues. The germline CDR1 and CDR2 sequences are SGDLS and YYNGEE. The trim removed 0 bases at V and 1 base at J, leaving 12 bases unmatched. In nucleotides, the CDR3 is TGTGCCAGCAGCGTAGACCCCGACAGGGATCGGGCGAACACTGAAGCTTTCTTT. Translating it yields CASSVDPDRDRANTEAFF.

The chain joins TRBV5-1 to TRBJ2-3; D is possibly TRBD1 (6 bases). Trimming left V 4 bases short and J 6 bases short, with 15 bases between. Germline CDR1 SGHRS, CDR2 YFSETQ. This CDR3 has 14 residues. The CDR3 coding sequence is TGCGCCAGCAGCCTGTGGGGGCCAGGGGATACGCAGTATTTT. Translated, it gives CASSLWGPGDTQYF.

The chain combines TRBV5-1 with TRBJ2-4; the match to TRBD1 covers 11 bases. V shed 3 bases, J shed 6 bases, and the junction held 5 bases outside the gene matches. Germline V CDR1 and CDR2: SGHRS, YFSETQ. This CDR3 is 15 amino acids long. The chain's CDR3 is CASSSSGTGGNIQYF. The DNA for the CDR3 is TGCGCCAGCAGCTCATCCGGGACAGGGGGAAACATTCAGTACTTC.